Shown below are 21 T cell receptor beta chains from a single sample sequenced in a study of identical twins. TCRdb reprocessed the 5' RACE reads via MiXCR and lists one record per CDR3 protein. The sample consists of 450,000 to 600,000 distinct CDR3 sequences, 20% to 25% of them appearing once. These data also formed part of another study, on yellow fever vaccine responses in identical twins.

Material: CD4+ T cells sorted from blood. These receptors originate from a woman younger than 35 in good health.

This clonotype occurred a few times. The CDR3 DNA sequence: TGCGCCAGCAGTGAGTCGTGGACTAGCGGCCAAGAGACCCAGTACTTC. Protein product: CASSESWTSGQETQYF. The rearrangement links TRBV10-1 to TRBJ2-5; 10 positions agree with TRBD2. Germline trimming cut 0 bases from V and 1 base from J; bases unmatched to any gene: 2. This CDR3 spans 16 amino acids. Germline V gene data show CDR1 as WNHNN and CDR2 as SYGVQD (reference sequence).

This chain connects TRBV27 to TRBJ1-2; weak D call: TRBD1 (6 bases). V gave up 9 bases and J gave up 3 bases, with 17 bases separating them. The CDR3 runs 14 residues. Germline lookup yields CDR1 MNHEY and CDR2 SMNVEV (reference sequence). This CDR3 reads CASAYRAYDYGYTF. The CDR3 DNA follows: TGTGCCAGTGCCTACAGGGCCTACGACTATGGCTACACCTTC.

This clonotype was recorded a few times. The rearrangement links TRBV6-2 or TRBV6-3 to TRBJ1-1, with a weak D call TRBD1 (5 bases). V lost 6 bases, J lost 0 bases, and 17 bases lay in between. This CDR3 spans 16 amino acids. Germline values: CDR1 MNHEY, CDR2 SVGEGT. CDR3 bases: TGTGCCAGCAGCTACCCTCGGGGACGGATGAACACTGAAGCTTTCTTT. Its translation: CASSYPRGRMNTEAFF.

This clonotype was detected only a few times. The rearrangement links TRBV28 to TRBJ1-1, with D possibly matching TRBD1 (5 bases). With 6 bases removed from V and 0 bases from J, the gap between germline ends came to 11 bases. Per germline, CDR1 MDHEN and CDR2 SYDVKM. CDR3 length equals 14 residues. CDR3 protein: CASSSGGMNTEAFF. CDR3 DNA: TGTGCCAGCAGCAGCGGGGGTATGAACACTGAAGCTTTCTTT.

CDR3 DNA sequence: TGTGCCAGCAGCTTGGATCTAGCGGGAGTAAATGAGCAGTTCTTC. Amino acids: CASSLDLAGVNEQFF. The chain employs TRBV5-6 and TRBJ2-1, with 10 bases fitting TRBD2. V dropped 0 bases and J dropped 7; count of bases not matched to a gene: 4. Germline loops: CDR1 SGHDT, CDR2 YYEEEE. This CDR3 is built from 15 residues.

The chain links TRBV14 to TRBJ2-2; 7 bases line up with TRBD1. Per germline, CDR1 SGHDN and CDR2 FVKESK. J was trimmed by 3 bases and V by 0 bases; bases with no gene match: 13. This CDR3 spans 19 amino acids. The CDR3 protein is CASSQDNFRTGVDTGELFF. For the CDR3, the DNA is TGTGCCAGCAGCCAAGATAATTTCAGAACAGGGGTTGACACCGGGGAGCTGTTTTTT.

CDR3 region: CSARGTGISSGANVLTF. The CDR3 DNA follows: TGCAGTGCTAGGGGGACAGGAATTAGCTCTGGGGCCAACGTCCTGACTTTC. The chain combines TRBV20-1 with TRBJ2-6; 8 positions agree with TRBD1. The V and J ends lost 3 bases and 0 bases, in that order; junction bases with no gene match: 7. This CDR3 contains 17 residues. CDR1 DFQATT and CDR2 SNEGSKA come from the germline V gene (reference sequence).

The chain carries TRBV5-8 and TRBJ2-7; TRBD1 agrees at 8 bases. This CDR3 comprises 15 residues. The germline CDR1 and CDR2 sequences are SGHTS and YDEGEE. Trimming removed 2 bases from V and 2 bases from J; junction bases left unmatched: 6. This CDR3 reads CASSFDRGTPYEQYV. The CDR3 DNA reads TGTGCCAGCAGCTTCGACAGGGGAACGCCCTACGAGCAGTACGTC.

This clonotype was detected a few times. The rearrangement links TRBV5-1 to TRBJ1-1; D may be TRBD1 (6 bases). Trimming cost V 5 bases and J 1 base, with 12 bases left between them. CDR3 length equals 14 residues. Germline values: CDR1 SGHRS, CDR2 YFSETQ. CDR3 protein: CASSSGQSNTEAFF. The CDR3 DNA follows: TGCGCCAGCAGTAGTGGACAGTCGAACACTGAAGCTTTCTTT.

V usage is TRBV9 and J usage is TRBJ2-1; 7 bases map to TRBD2. CDR3 length equals 17 residues. Germline CDR1 SGDLS, CDR2 YYNGEE. The V gene end was trimmed by 0 bases and the J gene end by 5 bases; junction bases not matched to a gene: 11. The CDR3 here is CASSVATGTTWDNEQFF. CDR3 sequence (DNA): TGTGCCAGCAGCGTAGCCACGGGGACTACGTGGGACAATGAGCAGTTCTTC.

The chain recombines TRBV20-1 with TRBJ1-1; D gene uncertain. The CDR3 has 12 residues. The V end lost 4 bases, the J end lost 4 bases, and 10 bases lay between the germline ends. Germline loops: CDR1 DFQATT, CDR2 SNEGSKA (reference sequence). The CDR3 sequence is CSAKSGGTEAFF. CDR3 coding DNA: TGCAGTGCTAAGTCCGGAGGCACTGAAGCTTTCTTT.

This chain connects TRBV10-1 to TRBJ2-4; the D call may be TRBD1 or TRBD2 (5 bases each). V was clipped by 3 bases and J by 11 bases, with 17 bases between them. CDR3 size: 14 residues. In germline, CDR1 is WNHNN, CDR2 SYGVQD (reference sequence). The CDR3 loop is CASSDGASPAFQYF. CDR3 bases: TGCGCCAGCAGTGACGGGGCTAGCCCAGCTTTTCAGTACTTC.

The chain recombines TRBV20-1 with TRBJ1-6; D gene uncertain. This CDR3 is 13 amino acids long. Deletions cut 5 bases from V and 0 bases from J, with 5 bases between. Germline V lookup: CDR1 DFQATT, CDR2 SNEGSKA (reference sequence). Written as DNA, the CDR3 is TGCAGTGCTTTAGGCTCCTATAATTCACCCCTCCACTTT. Protein sequence: CSALGSYNSPLHF.

This clonotype was seen a few times. The chain recombines TRBV18 with TRBJ1-1; perhaps TRBD1 as D (5 bases). CDR1 KGHSH and CDR2 LQKENI come from the germline V gene. This CDR3 has 14 residues. V dropped 6 bases and J dropped 5 bases, with 16 bases sitting between them. CDR3: CASSRDPGNTEAFF. The CDR3 DNA reads TGTGCCAGCTCCCGGGACCCGGGTAATACTGAAGCTTTCTTT.

This clonotype has just a few counts. The V and J genes are TRBV5-1 and TRBJ2-2; no clear D. V was shortened by 0 bases and J by 0 bases, with 9 bases between the two germline ends. This CDR3 has 16 amino acids. Germline V lookup: CDR1 SGHRS, CDR2 YFSETQ. CDR3 in DNA: TGCGCCAGCAGCTTGGGATTCGGAACGAACACCGGGGAGCTGTTTTTT. Protein product: CASSLGFGTNTGELFF. The variable domain in full, completed from reference TRBV5-1 and TRBJ2-2, reads KAGVTQTPRYLIKTRGQQVTLSCSPISGHRSVSWYQQTPGQGLQFLFEYFSETQRNKGNFPGRFSGRQFSNSRSEMNVSTLELGDSALYLCASSLGFGTNTGELFFGEGSRLTVL.

The CDR3 here is CASRKGQGKVNEQFF. As DNA, the CDR3 is TGTGCCAGCAGAAAGGGACAGGGGAAAGTCAATGAGCAGTTCTTC. This sequence joins TRBV12-3 or TRBV12-4 and TRBJ2-1, with 10 bases lining up with TRBD1. This CDR3 comprises 15 residues. V shed 6 bases and J 6 bases; nucleotides not matched to a gene: 8.

The V and J genes are TRBV15 and TRBJ2-1; D is undetermined. V was shortened by 1 base and J by 5 bases, with 15 bases between the two germline ends. The germline gives CDR1 LNHNV, CDR2 YYDKDF (reference sequence). The CDR3 spans 16 residues. The CDR3 reads CATSRVRLIKDNEQFF. CDR3 DNA sequence: TGTGCCACCAGCAGAGTTCGTCTGATTAAAGACAATGAGCAGTTCTTC.

This clonotype was counted between two and nine times. The chain recombines TRBV5-1 with TRBJ2-2, with 9 nucleotides matching TRBD1. Per germline, CDR1 SGHRS and CDR2 YFSETQ. V was clipped by 4 bases and J by 5 bases; unmatched bases: 12. The CDR3 contains 17 residues. CDR3 loop: CASSGGTGPDGTGELFF. The CDR3 DNA reads TGCGCCAGCAGCGGCGGGACAGGGCCCGACGGGACCGGGGAGCTGTTTTTT.

This clonotype was picked up a small number of times. V usage is TRBV29-1 and J usage is TRBJ2-5; TRBD1 aligns across 12 bases. This CDR3 spans 15 amino acids. Germline V gene lookup returns CDR1 SQVTM and CDR2 ANQGSEA. The J segment lost 2 bases and the V segment lost 4 bases, leaving 5 bases of the junction unmatched. In DNA, the CDR3 is TGCAGCGTTGGGGGGACAGGGGGCCAGCAAGAGACCCAGTACTTC. Amino acid sequence: CSVGGTGGQQETQYF.

This clonotype was counted a few times. CDR3 nucleotide sequence: TGTGCCAGCAGCCTCAGCCGGATCGGCGAGCAGTACTTC. Translating gives CASSLSRIGEQYF. The genes are TRBV14 and TRBJ2-7; D ambiguous. V was shortened by 4 bases and J by 6 bases, with 13 bases between the two germline ends. This CDR3 is 13 amino acids long. Germline V gene data show CDR1 as SGHDN and CDR2 as FVKESK.

This clonotype was detected only a few times. The chain couples TRBV6-5 to TRBJ1-1; D remains ambiguous. Deletions cut 2 bases from V and 5 bases from J, with 6 bases between. This CDR3 has 12 residues. Germline loops: CDR1 MNHEY, CDR2 SVGAGI. Here the CDR3 DNA reads TGTGCCAGCAGTTACGGGCGGACTGAAGCTTTCTTT. Translated: CASSYGRTEAFF.